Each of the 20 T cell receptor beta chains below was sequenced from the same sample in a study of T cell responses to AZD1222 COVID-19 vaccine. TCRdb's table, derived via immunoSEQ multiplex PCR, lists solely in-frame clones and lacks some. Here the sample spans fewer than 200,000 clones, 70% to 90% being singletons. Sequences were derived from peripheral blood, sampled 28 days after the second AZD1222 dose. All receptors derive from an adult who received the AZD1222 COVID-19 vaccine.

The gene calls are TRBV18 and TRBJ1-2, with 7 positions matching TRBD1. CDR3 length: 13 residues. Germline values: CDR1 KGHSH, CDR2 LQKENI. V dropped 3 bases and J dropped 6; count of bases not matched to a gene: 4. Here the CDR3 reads CASSPTGYDGYTF. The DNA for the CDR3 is TGTGCCAGCTCACCGACAGGGTACGATGGCTACACCTTC.

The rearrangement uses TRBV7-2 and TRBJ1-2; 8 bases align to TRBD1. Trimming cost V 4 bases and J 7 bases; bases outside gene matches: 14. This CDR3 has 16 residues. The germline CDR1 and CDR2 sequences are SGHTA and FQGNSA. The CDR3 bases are TGTGCCAGCAGCTCGGCCAGGGGGCTTTTGTTAGGTGGCTACACCTTC. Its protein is CASSSARGLLLGGYTF.

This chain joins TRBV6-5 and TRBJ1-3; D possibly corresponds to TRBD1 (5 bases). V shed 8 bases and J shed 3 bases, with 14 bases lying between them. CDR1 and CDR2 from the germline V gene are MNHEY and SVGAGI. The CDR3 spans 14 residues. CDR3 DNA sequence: TGTGCCAGCGTAAACAGACAGAGTGGAAACACCATATATTTT. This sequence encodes CASVNRQSGNTIYF.

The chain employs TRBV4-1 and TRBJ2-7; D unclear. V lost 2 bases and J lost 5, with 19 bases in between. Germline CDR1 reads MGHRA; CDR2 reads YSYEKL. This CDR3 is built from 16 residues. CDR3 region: CASSQSSTLPVHEQYF. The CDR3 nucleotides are TGCGCCAGCAGCCAAAGCTCCACCCTCCCGGTCCACGAGCAGTACTTC.

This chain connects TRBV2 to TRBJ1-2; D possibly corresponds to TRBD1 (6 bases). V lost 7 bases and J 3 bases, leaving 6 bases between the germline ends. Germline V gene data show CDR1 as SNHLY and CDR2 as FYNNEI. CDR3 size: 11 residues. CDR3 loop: CASNRDYGYTF. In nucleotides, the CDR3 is TGTGCCAGCAACAGGGACTATGGCTACACCTTC.

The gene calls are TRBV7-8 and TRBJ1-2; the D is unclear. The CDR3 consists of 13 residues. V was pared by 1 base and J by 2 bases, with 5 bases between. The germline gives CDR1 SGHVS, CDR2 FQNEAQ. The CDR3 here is CASSLELNYGYTF. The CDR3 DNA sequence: TGTGCCAGCAGCTTAGAGCTGAACTATGGCTACACCTTC.

In DNA form, the CDR3 reads TGTGCCACCAGCAGAGAACGGGGCCCAGATACGCAGTATTTT. Protein: CATSRERGPDTQYF. The chain combines TRBV15 with TRBJ2-3; D tentatively fits TRBD1 or TRBD2 (5 bases each). Germline V gene lookup returns CDR1 LNHNV and CDR2 YYDKDF (reference sequence). The CDR3 runs to 14 residues. Trimming left V 0 bases short and J 4 bases short, with 8 bases between.

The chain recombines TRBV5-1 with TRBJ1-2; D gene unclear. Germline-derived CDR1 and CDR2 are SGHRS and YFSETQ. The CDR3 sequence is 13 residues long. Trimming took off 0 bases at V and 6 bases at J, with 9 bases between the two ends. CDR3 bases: TGCGCCAGCAGCTTGGAAGGGAGTGATGGCTACACCTTC. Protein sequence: CASSLEGSDGYTF.

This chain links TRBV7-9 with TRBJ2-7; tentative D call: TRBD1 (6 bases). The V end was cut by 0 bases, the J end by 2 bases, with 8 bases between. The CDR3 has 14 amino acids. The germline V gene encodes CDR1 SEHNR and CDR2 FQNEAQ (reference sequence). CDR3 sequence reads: CASSLAEGAYEQYF. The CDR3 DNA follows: TGTGCCAGCAGCTTAGCAGAGGGGGCCTACGAGCAGTACTTC.

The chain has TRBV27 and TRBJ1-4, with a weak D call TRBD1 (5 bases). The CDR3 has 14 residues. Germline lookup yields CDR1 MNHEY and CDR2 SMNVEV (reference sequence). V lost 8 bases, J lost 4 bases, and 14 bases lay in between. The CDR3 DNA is TGTGCCAGCGGATCCAGGGTGGGTAATGAAAAACTGTTTTTT. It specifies CASGSRVGNEKLFF.

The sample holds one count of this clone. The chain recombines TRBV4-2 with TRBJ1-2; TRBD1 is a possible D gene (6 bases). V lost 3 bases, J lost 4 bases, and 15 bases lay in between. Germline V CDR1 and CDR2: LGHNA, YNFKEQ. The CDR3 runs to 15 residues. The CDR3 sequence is CASSQGGPTRYGYTF. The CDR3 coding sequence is TGTGCCAGCAGCCAGGGGGGCCCGACTCGCTATGGCTACACCTTC.

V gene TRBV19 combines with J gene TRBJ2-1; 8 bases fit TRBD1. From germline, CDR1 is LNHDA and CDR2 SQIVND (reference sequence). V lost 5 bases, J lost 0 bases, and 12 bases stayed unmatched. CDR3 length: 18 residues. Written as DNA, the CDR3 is TGTGCCAGTAGTCAGCCCAGGGGGCAGTTGAGCTCCTACAATGAGCAGTTCTTC. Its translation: CASSQPRGQLSSYNEQFF.

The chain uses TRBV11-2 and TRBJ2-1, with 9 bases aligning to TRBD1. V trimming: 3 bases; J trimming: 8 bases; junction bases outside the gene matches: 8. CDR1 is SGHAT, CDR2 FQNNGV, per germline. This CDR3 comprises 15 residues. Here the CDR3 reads CASSFRDRVNDEQFF. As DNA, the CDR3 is TGTGCCAGCAGCTTCCGGGACAGGGTTAATGATGAGCAGTTCTTC.

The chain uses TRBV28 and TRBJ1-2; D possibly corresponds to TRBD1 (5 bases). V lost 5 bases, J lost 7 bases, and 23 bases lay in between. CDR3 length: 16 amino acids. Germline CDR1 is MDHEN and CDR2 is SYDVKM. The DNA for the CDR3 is TGTGCCAGCAGTCCGTCCTCGGTGGGGGGATCGCGTGGCTACACCTTC. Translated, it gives CASSPSSVGGSRGYTF.

The CDR3: CAWSEPGAALRGYTF. The CDR3 DNA sequence: TGTGCCTGGAGTGAGCCTGGGGCCGCCCTGAGGGGCTACACCTTC. The chain recombines TRBV30 with TRBJ1-2; tentative D call: TRBD1 (5 bases). This CDR3 spans 15 amino acids. The germline CDR1 and CDR2 sequences are GTSNPN and SVGIG (reference sequence). Trimming pared 1 base from V and 8 bases from J, leaving 20 bases between. The complete variable domain, with remaining parts taken from reference TRBV30 and TRBJ1-2, reads SQTIHQWPATLVQPVGSPLSLECTVEGTSNPNLYWYRQAAGRGLQLLFYSVGIGQISSEVPQNLSASRPQDRQFILSSKKLLLSDSGFYLCAWSEPGAALRGYTFGSGTRLTVV.

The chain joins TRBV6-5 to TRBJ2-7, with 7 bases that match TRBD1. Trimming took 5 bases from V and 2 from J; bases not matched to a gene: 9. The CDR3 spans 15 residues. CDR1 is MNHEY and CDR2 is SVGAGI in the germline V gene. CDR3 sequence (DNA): TGTGCCAGCAGTCCCCAACAGGGGCAGGCCTACGAGCAGTACTTC. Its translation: CASSPQQGQAYEQYF.

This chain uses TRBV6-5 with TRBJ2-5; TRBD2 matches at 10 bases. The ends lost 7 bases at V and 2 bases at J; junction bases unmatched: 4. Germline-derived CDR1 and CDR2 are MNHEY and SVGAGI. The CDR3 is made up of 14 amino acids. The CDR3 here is CASNQRGGQETQYF. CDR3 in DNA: TGTGCCAGCAACCAGCGGGGGGGGCAAGAGACCCAGTACTTC.

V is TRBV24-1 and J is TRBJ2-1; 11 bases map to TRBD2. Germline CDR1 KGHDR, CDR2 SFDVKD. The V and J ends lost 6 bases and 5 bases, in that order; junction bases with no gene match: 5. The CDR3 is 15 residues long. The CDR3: CATSSRLAGNNEQFF. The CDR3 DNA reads TGTGCCACCAGTTCCCGACTAGCGGGGAACAATGAGCAGTTCTTC.

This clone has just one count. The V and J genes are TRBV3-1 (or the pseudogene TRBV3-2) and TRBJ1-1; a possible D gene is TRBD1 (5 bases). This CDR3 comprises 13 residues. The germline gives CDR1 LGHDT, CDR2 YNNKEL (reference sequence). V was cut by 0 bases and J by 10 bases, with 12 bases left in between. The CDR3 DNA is TGTGCCAGCAGCCAAGAGGAGGGACGGGTAGCTTTCTTT. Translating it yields CASSQEEGRVAFF.

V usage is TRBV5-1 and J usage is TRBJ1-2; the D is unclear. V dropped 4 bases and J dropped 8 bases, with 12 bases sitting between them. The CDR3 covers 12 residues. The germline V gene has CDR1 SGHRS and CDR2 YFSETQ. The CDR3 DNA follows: TGCGCCAGCAGCCTGGGCGGGAAGGGCTACACCTTC. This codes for CASSLGGKGYTF.